These T cell receptor beta chains were read from a single sample in a study of beta chain features in type 1 diabetes. This table comes from immunoSEQ multiplex PCR, and its TCRdb copy is limited to in-frame clones, with some not included. The sample yields about 260,000 clones, roughly 24% seen once. Sequencing used naive CD4+ T cells from blood. These receptors came from a woman aged 25 to 45 with type 1 diabetes. Both conserved end residues are part of each CDR3. The D gene is left open where the match is weak. Only part of the rows carry a size: once, few, many, or a class if the clone is expanded.

d_call,clone_size,v_call,j_call,cdr3_nt,cdr3_aa
TRBD1,NA,TRBV14,TRBJ2-7,TGTGCCAGCAGCCCCGGGACAGGGGGAACCTACGAGCAGTACTTC,CASSPGTGGTYEQYF
TRBD2,few,TRBV28,TRBJ2-5,TGTGCCAGCAGTTTGGCGGGGGGACTAGCGGGAGGAGAGACCCAGTACTTC,CASSLAGGLAGGETQYF
NA,NA,TRBV30,TRBJ2-3,TGTGCCTGGAGTCCGCCGGGGGATACGCAGTATTTT,CAWSPPGDTQYF
NA,few,TRBV6-5,TRBJ1-2,TGTGCCAGCAGTTTCACCAACAGGGACCGCTATGGCTACACCTTC,CASSFTNRDRYGYTF
NA,few,TRBV29-1,TRBJ2-5,TGCAGCGTTGCGCGGCAGACTAACTCGGAGGAGACCCAGTACTTC,CSVARQTNSEETQYF
TRBD1,NA,TRBV5-1,TRBJ1-1,TGCGCCAGCAGCTTATCGGACAGGGGGAGCACTGAAGCTTTCTTT,CASSLSDRGSTEAFF
TRBD2,few,TRBV29-1,TRBJ2-3,TGCAGCGTCCGGACTAGCGGGAGCACAGATACGCAGTATTTT,CSVRTSGSTDTQYF
NA,few,TRBV27,TRBJ2-3,TGTGCCAGCAGTTTTAGGAGGAGTGCCCTCACAGATACGCAGTATTTT,CASSFRRSALTDTQYF
NA,NA,TRBV2,TRBJ2-5,TGTGCCAGCAGCGACCCCAGGGGGGCCCAGTACTTC,CASSDPRGAQYF
TRBD2,NA,TRBV13,TRBJ2-5,TGTGCCAGCAGTAGCACTAGCGGAGGACGGGAGACCCAGTACTTC,CASSSTSGGRETQYF
NA,few,TRBV2,TRBJ2-7,TGTGCCAGCAGTGAAGGTGTGGGCGTCGAGCAGTACTTC,CASSEGVGVEQYF
NA,few,TRBV29-1,TRBJ2-5,TGCAGCGCCGACGGGGGTGGGGAGACCCAGTACTTC,CSADGGGETQYF
NA,few,TRBV29-1,TRBJ1-1,TGCAGCTCCTCGTCTACAGGGAACACTGAAGCTTTCTTT,CSSSSTGNTEAFF
TRBD2,NA,TRBV29-1,TRBJ2-3,TGCAGCGTTGTAGGCCCAGCGGGAATAGATACGCAGTATTTT,CSVVGPAGIDTQYF
NA,NA,TRBV7-3,TRBJ2-5,TGTGCCAGCAGCTTAAGGCCCACACAAGAGACCCAGTACTTC,CASSLRPTQETQYF
NA,NA,TRBV5-1,TRBJ2-1,TGCGCCAGCAGCTTGGAATTAGGGGCAATGGATGAGCAGTTCTTC,CASSLELGAMDEQFF
TRBD2,few,TRBV19,TRBJ2-1,TGTGCCAGTCGACTAGCGGGAGGCCTCAATGAGCAGTTCTTC,CASRLAGGLNEQFF
TRBD2,few,TRBV29-1,TRBJ2-3,TGCAGCGTTGGGATCGGGGGGAGCACAGATACGCAGTATTTT,CSVGIGGSTDTQYF
TRBD1,few,TRBV25-1,TRBJ2-7,TGTGCCAGCAGTGAGTGGGACAGGGCCTACGAGCAGTACTTC,CASSEWDRAYEQYF
NA,NA,TRBV20-1,TRBJ1-2,TGCAGTGCTAGAGATCGAGGGATGCCCACCTTC,CSARDRGMPTF
TRBD2,few,TRBV4-1,TRBJ2-5,TGCGCCAGCAGCCAAGAAACTAGCGGTCAAGAGACCCAGTACTTC,CASSQETSGQETQYF
TRBD2,NA,TRBV7-3,TRBJ2-2,TGTGCCAGCAGCCCCGGACTAGCGCCCCCCGGGGAGCTGTTTTTT,CASSPGLAPPGELFF
NA,NA,TRBV18,TRBJ1-4,TGTGCCAGCTCACCGACTGGCGGGCCTGAAAAACTGTTTTTT,CASSPTGGPEKLFF
NA,NA,TRBV4-1,TRBJ1-5,TGCGCCAGCAGCCAAGATGAAGGAGGGAACAATCAGCCCCAGCATTTT,CASSQDEGGNNQPQHF
TRBD2,NA,TRBV30,TRBJ2-7,TGTGCCTGGAGTAGGCGGGGGAGCTACGAGCAGTACTTC,CAWSRRGSYEQYF
TRBD2,NA,TRBV2,TRBJ2-1,TGTGCCAGCAGCCGTCTAGCGGGAGGGAATGAGCAGTTCTTC,CASSRLAGGNEQFF
NA,few,TRBV4-1,TRBJ2-1,TGCGCCAGCAGCAGGAGACAGGGGGATAGCGGGAGTGGGTACAATGAGCAGTTCTTC,CASSRRQGDSGSGYNEQFF
TRBD1,few,TRBV30,TRBJ1-4,TGTGCCTGGAGTGTAGGGGCAGGGGGGAATGAAAAACTGTTTTTT,CAWSVGAGGNEKLFF
NA,NA,TRBV23-1,TRBJ1-2,TGCGCCAGCAGTCCCCTGGGAGGGTACTATGGCTACACCTTC,CASSPLGGYYGYTF
NA,few,TRBV19,TRBJ2-7,TGTGCCAGTTCAGGGATTTACGAGCAGTACTTC,CASSGIYEQYF
NA,few,TRBV11-1,TRBJ2-7,TGTGCCAGCAGCTCGGGACTTTCCTACGAGCAGTACTTC,CASSSGLSYEQYF
TRBD1,few,TRBV5-1,TRBJ1-2,TGCGCCAGCAGCTCCGGGACAGGGTCGGGCGGCTACACCTTC,CASSSGTGSGGYTF
NA,NA,TRBV11-1,TRBJ2-5,TGTGCCAGCAGCTCGGGGGCTAGCGGTGGGCAAGAGACCCAGTACTTC,CASSSGASGGQETQYF
NA,NA,TRBV19,TRBJ1-2,TGTGCCAGTAGTATTCGCAGTTCCGATGGCTACACCTTC,CASSIRSSDGYTF
NA,NA,TRBV2,TRBJ1-1,TGTGCCAGCAGTGAACGGGGGAATACTGAAGCTTTCTTT,CASSERGNTEAFF
TRBD1,NA,TRBV6-6,TRBJ2-5,TGTGCCAGCAGTTACTTTCGACAGGGAAGGCGAGAGACCCAGTACTTC,CASSYFRQGRRETQYF
NA,few,TRBV23-1,TRBJ1-2,TGCGCCCCAGCCGAGGTCCGGCAGCGCTATGGCTACACCTTC,CAPAEVRQRYGYTF
TRBD1,few,TRBV30,TRBJ2-1,TGTGCCTGGAGTATGGGACAGAGCTCCTACAATGAGCAGTTCTTC,CAWSMGQSSYNEQFF
NA,NA,TRBV18,TRBJ2-3,TGTGCCAGCTCACCTCCTAGCACAGATACGCAGTATTTT,CASSPPSTDTQYF
TRBD1,few,TRBV28,TRBJ2-7,TGTGCCAGCAGGACCCCGGACAGGGGCTACGAGCAGTACTTC,CASRTPDRGYEQYF
NA,NA,TRBV30,TRBJ1-2,TGTGCCTGGAGTGTAAGTGGCCGCTATGGCTACACCTTC,CAWSVSGRYGYTF
NA,NA,TRBV30,TRBJ2-7,TGTGCCTGGAGTGTACTTCGAACTAGCTCTCGAGAGCAGTACTTC,CAWSVLRTSSREQYF
NA,few,TRBV10-3,TRBJ2-7,TGTGCCATCAGTGGAGTGGTGGCAGGCACCTACGAGCAGTACTTC,CAISGVVAGTYEQYF
NA,NA,TRBV7-9,TRBJ2-7,TGTGCCAGCAGCACGCTGACTTACGAGCAGTACTTC,CASSTLTYEQYF